Sequencing of this T cell receptor (beta chain) was carried out in a study of blood T cell repertoires in COVID-19. Study-level background: Specimens from acute and convalescent COVID-19 originated in the United States, Italy and Spain. Sample material is recorded as cDNA or gDNA derived from T cells, B-cell-depleted T cells, or PBMCs.

V dropped 1 base and J dropped 3; count of bases not matched to a gene: 8. Germline values: CDR1 LGHDT, CDR2 YNNKEL (reference sequence). This CDR3 region has 16 residues. In the original analysis: Estimated nucleated cell counts came from reference gene primer amplification. The table came from immunoSEQ multiplex PCR; TCRdb's copy has only in-frame clones and leaves some out. V, J and clone size are those of that table, while D and trimming were read from the DNA. The sample yields about 200,000 clones, 85% to 90% seen once. The gene calls are TRBV3-1 (or the pseudogene TRBV3-2) and TRBJ2-7; 8 bases map to TRBD2. What was sequenced was peripheral blood. The sequence came from a man between 35 and 55 years old with active or convalescent COVID-19. CDR3 loop: CASSQAIAGINYEQYF. The CDR3 coding sequence is TGTGCCAGCAGCCAAGCCATAGCGGGGATAAACTACGAGCAGTACTTC.